This TCR beta chain was sequenced in a study of blood T cell repertoires in COVID-19. About the study: The samples span acute and convalescent COVID-19 from the United States, Italy and Spain. PBMCs, B-cell-depleted T cells, or T cells provided the cDNA or gDNA that made up the material.

This clone was found once. Per the germline V gene, CDR1 is MNHNY and CDR2 is SVGAGI (reference sequence). The CDR3 covers 15 residues. V was clipped by 6 bases and J by 5 bases, with 19 bases between them. Per the original methods: Using reference gene primer amplification, nucleated cell counts were estimated. Using immunoSEQ multiplex PCR, the repertoire was profiled, and TCRdb retains in-frame clones only, with some absent. V, J and clone size are taken as reported in that table, and D and trimming were inferred from the DNA itself. In the table there are under 250,000 clones, just under 85% of which are singletons.

Material: peripheral blood. This sequence originates from an older woman with active or convalescent COVID-19. The chain has TRBV6-6 and TRBJ2-5, with D possibly TRBD2 on 6 matching bases. Written as DNA, the CDR3 is TGTGCCAGCAGAGCGACTAGAGGCGGGACGGAGACCCAGTACTTC. The encoded protein is CASRATRGGTETQYF.